This entry describes one TCR beta chain. This clonotype was counted ten times or more. Its antigen specificity is not known. There are no base qualities to consult, and no much larger clone falls within one base. Sequencing was performed on an Illumina HiSeq 2000. TCR beta chain libraries were generated by multiplex PCR amplification. High-throughput sequencing was used to analyze the amplified TCR beta chain products. The public reads were run again by TCRdb, first through fastp at Q25 and then through MiXCR, and only productive beta chains were kept. Entries are consolidated by CDR3 protein sequence, retaining the most common genes and DNA. For this sample there are tens of thousands of distinct CDR3 sequences; roughly 24% appear just once. 8% of the sample comes from the top ten. This sample was taken from a study of breast tumors, draining lymph nodes, adjacent tissues (dated by TCRdb to the mid-2010s). About the investigation overall: The study compared TCR beta repertoires across tumor, adjacent nontumor tissue and axillary lymph nodes from breast cancer patients. In human breast cancer, the study set out to assess how tumor, surrounding tissue and draining lymph node repertoires relate to one another and whether T cells might be exchanged between them. Overall study outcomes, separate from this receptor: The data were considered consistent with the idea that most tumor T cells come from the lymph node and then expand in tumor tissue. Tumor and nontumor tissue repertoires were significantly more similar in luminal-like than in basal-like breast cancer. The study presented the conclusion that tumor T cells originate in lymph nodes as consistent with a hypothesis, not as something directly demonstrated. Tumor T-cell repertoires showed less diversity than lymph node repertoires and more diversity than nontumor tissue repertoires, and tumor T-cell repertoires showed preferential V and J gene usage.

V sheds 5 bases and J sheds 0 bases, leaving 17 bases between their ends. The germline V gene provides CDR1 SGHVS and CDR2 FQNEAQ. From its cysteine to its phenylalanine, the CDR3 spans 17 amino acids. Of the read, only the CDR3 DNA is kept; its 51 bases are in frame from base 1. This receptor chain uses TRBV7-8 and TRBJ2-1; tentative D gene TRBD2, with 6 bases matching. This sequence originates from a female donor with breast cancer. Some clones in this sample may be carry-over from other donors' samples. Sequencing was performed on breast tumor tissue. CDR3 reads: CASSLLQGTHSYNEQFF. The nucleotides are TGTGCCAGCAGCCTTTTGCAAGGGACTCACTCCTACAATGAGCAGTTCTTC.